The present entry profiles one T cell receptor beta chain with its context. Sequencing used immunoSEQ multiplex PCR; TCRdb keeps in-frame clones, though not all of them. The data show some 150,000 clones, with about four fifths seen just once and 0.5% to 0.65% held by the top ten. This specimen belongs to a study of blood T cell repertoires in COVID-19. In the study overall: Italy, Spain and the United States were the sources of the convalescent and acute COVID-19 samples. PBMCs, B-cell-depleted T cells, or T cells provided the cDNA or gDNA that made up the material.

CDR3 length: 15 amino acids. The V gene's germline CDR1 is SGDLS and CDR2 YYNGEE. V was clipped by 4 bases and J by 5 bases; unmatched bases: 10. The origin of this receptor is a man aged 55 to 70 with acute or convalescent COVID-19. The sequenced sample consisted of peripheral blood. This rearrangement joins TRBV9 to TRBJ1-1; 8 nucleotides align to TRBD1. In DNA form, the CDR3 reads TGTGCCAGCAGCTCACAAGGGACAGGCGCGACTGAAGCTTTCTTT. It is translated as CASSSQGTGATEAFF.